Shown below are 15 T cell receptor beta chains from a single sample sequenced in a study of CD8 T cells in ankylosing spondylitis. TCRdb itself ran the 5' RACE reads through MiXCR, one entry per CDR3 protein. The data show 250,000 to 300,000 distinct CDR3 sequences, with around 19% seen just once and less than 9% held by the top ten. Sequencing used blood, either unsorted or a sorted T cell fraction (not recorded which). Receptors were obtained from a male donor with ankylosing spondylitis or in good health (not recorded which).

This clonotype was found a few times. The rearrangement links TRBV29-1 to TRBJ2-3, with 9 nucleotides matching TRBD1. Germline V gene data show CDR1 as SQVTM and CDR2 as ANQGSEA. This CDR3 has 14 residues. Germline trimming cut 6 bases from V and 2 bases from J; bases unmatched to any gene: 6. The CDR3 DNA reads TGCAGCGTAGACGGGACAGGGAACACAGATACGCAGTATTTT. Amino acids: CSVDGTGNTDTQYF.

The chain combines TRBV29-1 with TRBJ2-3, with 7 positions matching TRBD2. The CDR3 covers 17 residues. V shed 0 bases, J shed 6 bases, and the junction held 15 bases outside the gene matches. CDR1 and CDR2 from the germline V gene are SQVTM and ANQGSEA. CDR3 DNA sequence: TGCAGCGTTGAAGACGTTGCTTCGCGGGAGAAAATTGATACGCAGTATTTT. Translating gives CSVEDVASREKIDTQYF.

This clonotype has a handful of counts. The rearrangement uses TRBV20-1 and TRBJ2-2, with TRBD2 as a possible D gene (5 bases). Germline CDR1 DFQATT, CDR2 SNEGSKA (reference sequence). Between the trimmed V and J ends, which lost 3 bases and 6 bases, there was a span of 11 bases. The CDR3 loop spans 13 amino acids. The CDR3 here is CSASELVSGELFF. The CDR3, as DNA: TGCAGTGCTAGCGAACTAGTCTCCGGGGAGCTGTTTTTT.

The chain is built from TRBV7-2 and TRBJ2-7; TRBD2 might be the D (6 bases). Trimming removed 1 base from V and 4 bases from J, with 11 bases in between. This CDR3 comprises 14 residues. Germline V gives CDR1 SGHTA, CDR2 FQGNSA. The CDR3 DNA is TGTGCCAGCAGCTTAGTCCCGGGGAGGTACGAGCAGTACGTC. This translates into CASSLVPGRYEQYV.

The chain couples TRBV12-3 or TRBV12-4 to TRBJ2-7; 8 bases agree with TRBD1. Trimming took 6 bases from V and 2 from J; bases not matched to a gene: 6. The CDR3 has 14 residues. Here the CDR3 DNA reads TGTGCCAGCAGCCCCGACAGGGGAACCTACGAGCAGTACGTC. This codes for CASSPDRGTYEQYV.

This clonotype was seen only a few times. This chain uses TRBV5-8 with TRBJ2-5; 7 bases map to TRBD1. CDR1 is SGHTS and CDR2 is YDEGEE in the germline V gene. The V gene end was trimmed by 4 bases and the J gene end by 2 bases; junction bases not matched to a gene: 2. CDR3 size: 13 residues. The CDR3 sequence: CASSIQGQETQYF. For the CDR3, the DNA is TGTGCCAGCAGCATACAGGGGCAAGAGACCCAGTACTTC.

The chain joins TRBV29-1 to TRBJ2-1; no firm D call. V lost 0 bases and J lost 3, with 9 bases in between. The CDR3 extends over 14 amino acids. CDR1 is SQVTM, CDR2 ANQGSEA, per germline. CDR3 DNA sequence: TGCAGCGTTGAAGACAGAAAGGGCTACAATGAGCAGTTCTTC. Its protein is CSVEDRKGYNEQFF.

V and J are TRBV12-3 or TRBV12-4 and TRBJ2-3; the D is unclear. The V end lost 3 bases, the J end lost 3 bases, and 7 bases lay between the germline ends. The CDR3 is made up of 13 amino acids. The CDR3: CASSFDGTDTQYF. The CDR3 DNA reads as TGTGCCAGCAGTTTCGACGGGACAGATACGCAGTATTTT.

The gene calls are TRBV20-1 and TRBJ1-6; the match to TRBD1 covers 9 bases. The trim removed 4 bases at V and 10 bases at J, leaving 2 bases unmatched. The CDR3 contains 12 residues. Germline CDR1 DFQATT, CDR2 SNEGSKA (reference sequence). The CDR3 nucleotides read TGCAGTGCTATGACAGGGGGATCACCCCTCCACTTT. It is translated as CSAMTGGSPLHF.

This clonotype was observed a few times. The chain uses TRBV12-3 or TRBV12-4 and TRBJ2-3; 15 bases agree with TRBD2. There are 17 residues in the CDR3. The V and J ends lost 7 bases and 4 bases, in that order; junction bases with no gene match: 9. CDR3 coding DNA: TGTGCCAGCATCCGGACTAGCGGGGGGGAAGGGGCAGATACGCAGTATTTT. Its protein is CASIRTSGGEGADTQYF.

The V gene is TRBV28, the J gene TRBJ2-7; a weak D match, TRBD1 (6 bases). Germline values: CDR1 MDHEN, CDR2 SYDVKM. The V end lost 5 bases, the J end lost 4 bases, and 15 bases lay between the germline ends. The CDR3 totals 14 residues. CDR3 coding DNA: TGTGCCAGCAGTCCGGGACAAACAGCTTACGAGCAGTACGTC. Amino acids: CASSPGQTAYEQYV.

This clonotype was seen once. The V call is TRBV5-1, the J call TRBJ2-5; no clear D gene. This CDR3 is built from 15 residues. V was pared by 2 bases and J by 5 bases, with 16 bases between. CDR1 and CDR2 (germline): SGHRS, YFSETQ. DNA for the CDR3: TGCGCCAGCAGCTTCGTATCGGGCGACCGGGAGACCCAGTACTTC. This codes for CASSFVSGDRETQYF.

This chain links TRBV3-1 with TRBJ1-2; D not certain. Germline V CDR1 and CDR2: LGHDT, YNNKEL (reference sequence). The V gene lost 4 bases and the J gene lost 7 bases, with 13 bases spanning the gap. The CDR3 has 13 residues. CDR3 sequence reads: CASSPSRHVGYTF. CDR3 coding DNA: TGTGCCAGCAGCCCATCTCGCCATGTTGGCTACACCTTC. Full variable domain (rest looked up from reference TRBV3-1 and TRBJ1-2): DTAVSQTPKYLVTQMGNDKSIKCEQNLGHDTMYWYKQDSKKFLKIMFSYNNKELIINETVPNRFSPKSPDKAHLNLHINSLELGDSAVYFCASSPSRHVGYTFGSGTRLTVV.

The table lists this clonotype with a few counts. V and J are TRBV12-3 or TRBV12-4 and TRBJ1-6; D gene uncertain. Between the trimmed V and J ends, which lost 6 bases and 5 bases, there was a span of 5 bases. CDR3 size: 12 residues. The CDR3 coding sequence is TGTGCCAGCAGATATCATAATTCACCCCTCCACTTT. It translates to CASRYHNSPLHF.

The gene calls are TRBV7-9 and TRBJ2-3; a weak D match, TRBD1 (5 bases). Germline lookup yields CDR1 SEHNR and CDR2 FQNEAQ (reference sequence). V was clipped by 3 bases and J by 5 bases, with 9 bases between them. The CDR3 length is 13 residues. The DNA for the CDR3 is TGTGCCAGCAGCTTCCCTAGGGGAGATACGCAGTATTTT. Its protein is CASSFPRGDTQYF.